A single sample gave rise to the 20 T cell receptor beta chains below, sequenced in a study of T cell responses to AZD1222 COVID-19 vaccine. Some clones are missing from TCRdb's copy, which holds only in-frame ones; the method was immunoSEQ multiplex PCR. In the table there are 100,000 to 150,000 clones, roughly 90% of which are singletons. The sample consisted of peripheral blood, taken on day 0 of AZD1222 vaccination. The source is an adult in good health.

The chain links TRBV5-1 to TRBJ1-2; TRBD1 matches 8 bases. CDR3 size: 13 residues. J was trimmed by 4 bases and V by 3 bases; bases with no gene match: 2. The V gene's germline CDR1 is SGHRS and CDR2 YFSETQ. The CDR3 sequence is CASSSTGAYGYTF. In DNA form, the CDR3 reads TGCGCCAGCAGCTCGACAGGGGCCTATGGCTACACCTTC. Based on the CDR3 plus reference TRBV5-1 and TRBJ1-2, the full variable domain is KAGVTQTPRYLIKTRGQQVTLSCSPISGHRSVSWYQQTPGQGLQFLFEYFSETQRNKGNFPGRFSGRQFSNSRSEMNVSTLELGDSALYLCASSSTGAYGYTFGSGTRLTVV.

CDR3 in DNA: TGTGCCAGCAGTTACCCGGACAGATATGGCTACACCTTC. Its translation: CASSYPDRYGYTF. The chain combines TRBV12-3 or TRBV12-4 with TRBJ1-2; D might be TRBD1 (6 bases). V was shortened by 4 bases and J by 5 bases, with 11 bases between the two germline ends. The CDR3 extends over 13 amino acids.

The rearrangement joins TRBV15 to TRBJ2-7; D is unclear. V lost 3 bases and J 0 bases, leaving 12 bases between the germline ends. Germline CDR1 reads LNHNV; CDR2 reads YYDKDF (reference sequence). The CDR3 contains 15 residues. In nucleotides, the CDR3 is TGTGCCACCAGCAGGGATACTTGGAGCTCCTACGAGCAGTACTTC. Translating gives CATSRDTWSSYEQYF.

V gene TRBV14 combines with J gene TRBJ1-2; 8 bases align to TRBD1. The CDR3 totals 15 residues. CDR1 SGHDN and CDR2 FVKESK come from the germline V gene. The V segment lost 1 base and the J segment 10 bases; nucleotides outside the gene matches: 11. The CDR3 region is CASSQAGGAAAIYTF. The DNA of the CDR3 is TGTGCCAGCAGCCAAGCAGGGGGCGCAGCCGCGATCTACACCTTC.

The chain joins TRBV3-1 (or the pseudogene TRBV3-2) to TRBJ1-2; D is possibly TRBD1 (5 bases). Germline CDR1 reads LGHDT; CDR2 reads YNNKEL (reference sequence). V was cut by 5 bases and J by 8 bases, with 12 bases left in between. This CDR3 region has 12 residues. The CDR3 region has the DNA TGTGCCAGCAGCTCAACAACAGGCGGCTACACCTTC. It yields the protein CASSSTTGGYTF.

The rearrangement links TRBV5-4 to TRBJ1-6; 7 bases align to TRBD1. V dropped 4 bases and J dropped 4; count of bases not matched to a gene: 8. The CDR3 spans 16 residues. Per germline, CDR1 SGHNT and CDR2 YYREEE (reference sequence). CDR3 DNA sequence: TGTGCCAGCAGCGGAGAGGGGGCGGCTTATAATTCACCCCTCCACTTT. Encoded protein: CASSGEGAAYNSPLHF.

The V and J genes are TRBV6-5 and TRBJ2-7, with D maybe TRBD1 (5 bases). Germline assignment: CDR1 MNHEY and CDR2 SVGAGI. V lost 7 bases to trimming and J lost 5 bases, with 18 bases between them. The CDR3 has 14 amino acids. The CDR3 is CASTNQDIRDEQYF. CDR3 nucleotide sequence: TGTGCCAGCACCAACCAGGACATCAGGGACGAGCAGTACTTC.

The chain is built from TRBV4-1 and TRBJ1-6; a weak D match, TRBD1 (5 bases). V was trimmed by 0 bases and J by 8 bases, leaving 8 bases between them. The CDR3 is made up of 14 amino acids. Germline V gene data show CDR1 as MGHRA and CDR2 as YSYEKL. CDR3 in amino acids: CASSQDRVHSPLHF. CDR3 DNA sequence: TGCGCCAGCAGCCAAGACAGGGTTCATTCACCCCTCCACTTT.

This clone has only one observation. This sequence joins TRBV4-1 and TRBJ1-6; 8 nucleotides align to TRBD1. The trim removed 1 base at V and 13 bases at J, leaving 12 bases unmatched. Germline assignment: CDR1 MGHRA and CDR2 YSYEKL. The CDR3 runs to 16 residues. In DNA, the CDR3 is TGCGCCAGCAGCCAAGGGGACAGGAGAGTCTTTACCCCCCTCCACTTT. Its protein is CASSQGDRRVFTPLHF.

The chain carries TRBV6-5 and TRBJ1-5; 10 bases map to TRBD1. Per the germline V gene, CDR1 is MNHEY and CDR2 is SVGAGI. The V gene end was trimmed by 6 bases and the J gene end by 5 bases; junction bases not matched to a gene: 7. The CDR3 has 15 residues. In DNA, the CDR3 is TGTGCCAGCAGGAGGACAGGGGGAATTCATCAGCCCCAGCATTTT. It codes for CASRRTGGIHQPQHF.

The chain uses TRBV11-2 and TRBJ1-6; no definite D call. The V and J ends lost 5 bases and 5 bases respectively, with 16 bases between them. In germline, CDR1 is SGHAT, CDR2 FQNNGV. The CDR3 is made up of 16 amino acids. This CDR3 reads CASSHNIALHNSPLHF. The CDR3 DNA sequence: TGTGCCAGCAGCCATAACATCGCCCTCCATAATTCACCCCTCCACTTT. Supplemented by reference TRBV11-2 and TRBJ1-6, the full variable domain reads EAGVAQSPRYKIIEKRQSVAFWCNPISGHATLYWYQQILGQGPKLLIQFQNNGVVDDSQLPKDRFSAERLKGVDSTLKIQPAKLEDSAVYLCASSHNIALHNSPLHFGNGTRLTVT.

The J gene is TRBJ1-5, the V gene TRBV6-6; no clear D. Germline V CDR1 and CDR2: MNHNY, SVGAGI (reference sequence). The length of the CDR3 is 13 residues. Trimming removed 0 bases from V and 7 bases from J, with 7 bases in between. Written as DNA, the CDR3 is TGTGCCAGCAGTTACTCTGAAGAACAGCCCCAGCATTTT. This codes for CASSYSEEQPQHF.

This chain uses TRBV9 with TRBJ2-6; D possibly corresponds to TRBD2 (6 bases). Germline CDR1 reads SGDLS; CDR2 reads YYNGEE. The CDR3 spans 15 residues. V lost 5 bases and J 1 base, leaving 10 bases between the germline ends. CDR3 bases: TGTGCCAGCAGGAGGAGGGAATCTGGGGCCAACGTCCTGACTTTC. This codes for CASRRRESGANVLTF.

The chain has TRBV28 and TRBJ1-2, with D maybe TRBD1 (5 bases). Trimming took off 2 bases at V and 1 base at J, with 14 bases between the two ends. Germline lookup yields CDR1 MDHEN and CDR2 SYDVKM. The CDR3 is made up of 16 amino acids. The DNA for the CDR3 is TGTGCCAGCAGTTTACTGAGGGACGGAGTTAACTATGGCTACACCTTC. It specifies CASSLLRDGVNYGYTF.

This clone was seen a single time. The CDR3 loop is CASSLGRAMGTDTQYF. For the CDR3, the DNA is TGTGCCAGCAGCTTAGGTCGAGCCATGGGCACAGATACGCAGTATTTT. The V gene is TRBV11-3, the J gene TRBJ2-3, with unresolved D. Trimming took off 1 base at V and 1 base at J, with 12 bases between the two ends. The CDR3 is 16 amino acids. Per germline, CDR1 SGHNT and CDR2 YENEEA.

The CDR3 sequence: CASRQGYEQYF. The CDR3 DNA sequence: TGTGCCAGCAGACAGGGGTACGAGCAGTACTTC. This chain links TRBV6-5 with TRBJ2-7, with 7 bases that match TRBD1. Germline CDR1 is MNHEY and CDR2 is SVGAGI. The CDR3 covers 11 residues. Trimming took 6 bases from V and 4 from J; bases not matched to a gene: 0.

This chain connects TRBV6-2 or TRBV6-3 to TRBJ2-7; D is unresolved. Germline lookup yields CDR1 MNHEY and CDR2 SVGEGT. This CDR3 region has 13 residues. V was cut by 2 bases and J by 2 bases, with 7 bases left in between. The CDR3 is CASSYPAAYEQYF. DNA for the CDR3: TGTGCCAGCAGTTACCCTGCAGCCTACGAGCAGTACTTC.

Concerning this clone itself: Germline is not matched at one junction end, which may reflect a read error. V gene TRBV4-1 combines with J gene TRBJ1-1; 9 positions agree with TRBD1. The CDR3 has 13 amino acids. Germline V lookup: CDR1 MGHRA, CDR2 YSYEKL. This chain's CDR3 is CASSPTGGSEAFF. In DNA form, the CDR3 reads TGCGCCAGCAGCCCGACAGGGGGGTCTGAGGCTTTCTTT.

CDR3 sequence: CASSLPGGYSPLHF. CDR3 DNA sequence: TGTGCCAGCAGTTTACCGGGGGGCTATTCACCCCTCCACTTT. The V and J genes are TRBV27 and TRBJ1-6; D may be TRBD1 (6 bases). V gave up 2 bases and J gave up 8 bases, with 10 bases separating them. CDR3 length: 14 residues. Germline CDR1 MNHEY, CDR2 SMNVEV (reference sequence).

The chain's CDR3 is CSAGWQPQHF. The CDR3 coding sequence is TGCAGTGCCGGATGGCAGCCCCAGCATTTT. The rearrangement uses TRBV20-1 and TRBJ1-5; D gene uncertain. Trimming pared 6 bases from V and 7 bases from J, leaving 7 bases between. The V gene's germline CDR1 is DFQATT and CDR2 SNEGSKA (reference sequence). This CDR3 is 10 amino acids long.